The next 8 T cell receptor beta chains were all read from a single sample in a study of cytotoxic CD8 clonotypes in ibrutinib-treated CLL. Data came from immunoSEQ multiplex PCR; TCRdb stores just in-frame clones and leaves some out. The sample lists about 130,000 clones; roughly 80% were seen once. The sample was PBMCs, taken after 24 months of ibrutinib treatment. The receptors stem from a human donor with chronic lymphocytic leukemia.

The CDR3 DNA is TGCAGCGTTGATGGCGGGATCTACGAGCAGTACTTC. As protein: CSVDGGIYEQYF. This rearrangement joins TRBV29-1 to TRBJ2-7; D might be TRBD2 (6 bases). CDR1 is SQVTM, CDR2 ANQGSEA, per germline. The CDR3 contains 12 residues. Trimming removed 3 bases from V and 3 bases from J, with 9 bases in between.

CDR3 sequence reads: CASWGQVSGNTIYF. CDR3 DNA sequence: TGTGCCAGTTGGGGCCAGGTCTCTGGAAACACCATATATTTT. V usage is TRBV19 and J usage is TRBJ1-3; TRBD1 might be the D (5 bases). There are 14 residues in the CDR3. V was clipped by 8 bases and J by 0 bases, with 11 bases between them. In germline, CDR1 is LNHDA, CDR2 SQIVND (reference sequence).

This CDR3 is CASSYPGTRQYF. In nucleotides, the CDR3 is TGTGCCAGCAGTTATCCGGGGACTAGGCAGTATTTT. V is TRBV7-2 and J is TRBJ2-3; TRBD2 aligns across 8 bases. This CDR3 is 12 amino acids long. After removal of 6 bases from V and 11 bases from J, the junction contained 7 bases not matched to a gene. Germline assignment: CDR1 SGHTA and CDR2 FQGNSA. Complete variable domain (other parts from reference TRBV7-2 and TRBJ2-3): GAGVSQSPSNKVTEKGKDVELRCDPISGHTALYWYRQSLGQGLEFLIYFQGNSAPDKSGLPSDRFSAERTGGSVSTLTIQRTQQEDSAVYLCASSYPGTRQYFGPGTRLTVL.

The chain recombines TRBV4-3 with TRBJ1-3; a possible D gene is TRBD1 (5 bases). The CDR3 length is 16 residues. Trimming removed 3 bases at V and 1 base at J, with 13 bases between. CDR1 LGHNA and CDR2 YSLEER come from the germline V gene. The CDR3 coding sequence is TGCGCCAGCAGCCAGACCATGGGGGGTTCTGGAAACACCATATATTTT. Amino acid sequence: CASSQTMGGSGNTIYF.

The rearrangement links TRBV4-1 to TRBJ1-2; D may be TRBD1 (5 bases). V lost 0 bases, J lost 4 bases, and 9 bases lay in between. The CDR3 loop spans 14 amino acids. The germline gives CDR1 MGHRA, CDR2 YSYEKL. DNA for the CDR3: TGCGCCAGCAGCCAAGATCGGACACCCTATGGCTACACCTTC. The encoded protein is CASSQDRTPYGYTF.

The chain employs TRBV15 and TRBJ1-5; D unclear. The germline V gene has CDR1 LNHNV and CDR2 YYDKDF (reference sequence). This CDR3 has 17 amino acids. V lost 0 bases to trimming and J lost 1 base, with 13 bases between them. CDR3 amino acids: CATSRDLEGMSNQPQHF. In DNA, the CDR3 is TGTGCCACCAGCAGAGATCTTGAGGGAATGAGCAATCAGCCCCAGCATTTT.

V gene TRBV6-6 combines with J gene TRBJ2-2; D is perhaps TRBD2 (5 bases). With 3 bases removed from V and 0 bases from J, the gap between germline ends came to 8 bases. Germline assignment: CDR1 MNHNY and CDR2 SVGAGI (reference sequence). The CDR3 totals 15 residues. The CDR3 reads CASSYGRSNTGELFF. CDR3 DNA: TGTGCCAGCAGTTATGGGAGATCGAACACCGGGGAGCTGTTTTTT.

The chain joins TRBV19 to TRBJ1-3; no clear D. The CDR3 sequence is 14 residues long. The V gene's germline CDR1 is LNHDA and CDR2 SQIVND (reference sequence). Trimming stripped 4 bases from V and 1 base from J, with 8 bases between. The CDR3: CASSNRKSGNTIYF. DNA for the CDR3: TGTGCCAGTAGTAACCGGAAGTCTGGAAACACCATATATTTT.